This TCR beta chain appears in the sequencing data of a study of T cells expressing NK-cell markers. TCRdb reprocessed the 5' RACE reads and reports one entry per CDR3 protein, with no DNA. The table lists roughly 170,000 distinct CDR3 sequences. The length of the CDR3 is 14 residues. This sequence was found in a woman aged 18 to 75 in good health. The sequenced material came from blood T cells: a sorted CD56 or NKG2C T cell subset, CD4+ or CD8+ T cells, or bulk PBMC T cells (not recorded which). The chain joins TRBV12-3 or TRBV12-4 to TRBJ2-2; TCRdb returns TRBD1, unconfirmable since there is no DNA. The CDR3 region is CASSGQGAVGELFF.